These T cell receptor beta chains were read from a single sample in a study of blood T cell repertoires in COVID-19. The data were produced by immunoSEQ multiplex PCR, yet TCRdb's version contains in-frame clones alone and is incomplete. The data show fewer than 80,000 clones, with roughly 90% seen just once and roughly 6.2% held by the top ten. The specimen sequenced was peripheral blood. The receptors were sampled from a human donor in a cohort sampled during active COVID-19. The CDR3 runs from the conserved cysteine through the conserved F or W. A D gene is named only where the DNA matches it firmly. Part of the rows lack a size; the others show once, few, many or a class for expanded clones.

v_gene,j_gene,d_gene,abundance,CDR3nt,CDR3aa
TRBV5-6,TRBJ2-5,-,-,TGTGCCAGCAGCTTAGGGCTAGCGGAGACCCAGTACTTC,CASSLGLAETQYF
TRBV21-1,TRBJ2-7,-,-,TGTGCCAGCAGCAACCCCGCACGGGGAGAGAGCGGGGCGAGCTACGAGCAGTACTTC,CASSNPARGESGASYEQYF
TRBV9,TRBJ1-3,-,-,TGTGCCAGCAGCGTCCCCCCGGTCAACTCTGGAAACACCATATATTTT,CASSVPPVNSGNTIYF
TRBV6-1,TRBJ1-6,-,few,TGTGCCAGCAGTGAGCGGGGGCGCGACGGGGGGTCACCCCTCCACTTT,CASSERGRDGGSPLHF
TRBV7-3,TRBJ1-2,TRBD1,-,TGTGCCAGCAGCTCATACCGGGACAGGCCATCTTATGGCTACACCTTC,CASSSYRDRPSYGYTF
TRBV7-9,TRBJ1-1,-,-,TGTGCCAGCAGCTTGAAGGGTGGAGGGGACACTGAAGCTTTCTTT,CASSLKGGGDTEAFF
TRBV2,TRBJ1-2,TRBD1,few,TGTGCCAGCAGAGAAGACAGGGGAAGCTATGGCTACACCTTC,CASREDRGSYGYTF
TRBV11-2,TRBJ1-2,TRBD1,-,TGTGCCAGCAGCTCGTACAGGGGCATCTATGGCTACACCTTC,CASSSYRGIYGYTF
TRBV6-5,TRBJ1-2,-,-,TGTGCCAGCAGTTACTCGACCGGGTACTATGGCTACACCTTC,CASSYSTGYYGYTF
TRBV28,TRBJ2-7,TRBD1,-,TGTGCCAGCAGTTTTAAGAGGCAGGGGGCGAAGTACTTC,CASSFKRQGAKYF
TRBV12-5,TRBJ2-7,TRBD2,-,TGTGCTAGTGGCCCGACTAGCGGGTACGAGCAGTACTTC,CASGPTSGYEQYF
TRBV5-1,TRBJ2-3,TRBD1,-,TGCGCCAGCAGCTCCGGGACAGGGGTCCTCACAGATACGCAGTATTTT,CASSSGTGVLTDTQYF
TRBV10-2,TRBJ2-2,-,-,TGCGCCAGCAGGGACACCTACACCGGGGAGCTGTTTTTT,CASRDTYTGELFF
TRBV18,TRBJ1-4,TRBD1,-,TGTGCCAGCTCACCACAGCGGAGGCAGGGGGATAATGAAAAACTGTTTTTT,CASSPQRRQGDNEKLFF
TRBV6-5,TRBJ2-1,-,-,TGTGCCAGCAGGCTGGACGGACCCTCGGGAGAGTTCTTC,CASRLDGPSGEFF
TRBV7-8,TRBJ2-5,-,-,TGTGCCAGCAGCCGAGGGAGGGAGACCCAGTACTTC,CASSRGRETQYF
TRBV5-4,TRBJ2-5,TRBD1,once,TGTGCCAGCAGCCAGGGGACAGGTCCTGCCCAAGAGACCCAGTACTTC,CASSQGTGPAQETQYF
TRBV5-1,TRBJ2-7,-,-,TGCGCCAGCAGCTTGACTGGGCAGCTCTACGAGCAGTACTTC,CASSLTGQLYEQYF
TRBV5-1,TRBJ2-7,-,-,TGCGCCAGCAGCTTGGCCGATGGGTCTACCAAAGCGGAGTACTTC,CASSLADGSTKAEYF
TRBV6-5,TRBJ2-1,-,few,TGTGCCAGCAGTTACACTCTGGATGAGCAGTTCTTC,CASSYTLDEQFF
TRBV28,TRBJ1-2,TRBD1,few,TGTGCCAGCAGTCCCAGACAGGGGGCGAGTGGCTACACCTTC,CASSPRQGASGYTF
TRBV2,TRBJ2-2,TRBD1,-,TGTGCCAGCAGTCGGGACAGGGCCGGGGAGCTGTTTTTT,CASSRDRAGELFF
TRBV3-1/TRBV3-2,TRBJ2-7,-,-,TGTGCCAGCAGCCAAGGATCAGGGGCCTACGAGCAGTACTTC,CASSQGSGAYEQYF
TRBV3-1/TRBV3-2,TRBJ1-5,-,once,TGTGCCAGCAGCCAAGACAGGACTCCAGGTCAGCCCCAGCATTTT,CASSQDRTPGQPQHF
TRBV6-1,TRBJ2-1,-,-,TGTGCCAGCAGTGAAGGCCGGGTTATCGTCTTC,CASSEGRVIVF
TRBV27,TRBJ2-3,TRBD2,-,TGTGCCAGCAGCCCGCCCCGACCGGGAGGGACAGATACGCAGTATTTT,CASSPPRPGGTDTQYF
TRBV5-6,TRBJ2-5,TRBD1,-,TGTGCCAGCAGCTTGGGGACAGGGGGACTCCAAGAGACCCAGTACTTC,CASSLGTGGLQETQYF
TRBV24-1,TRBJ2-1,TRBD2,-,TGTGCCACCGCCAGAAGCGGGGGGGGGCACAATGAGCAGTTCTTC,CATARSGGGHNEQFF
TRBV30,TRBJ2-3,-,once,TGTGCCTGGGCCTCGAGCGGGCCAGATACGCAGTATTTT,CAWASSGPDTQYF
TRBV3-1/TRBV3-2,TRBJ2-1,TRBD1,-,TGTGCCAGCAGCCCCCGGACAGGGGGCAATGAGCAGTTCTTC,CASSPRTGGNEQFF
TRBV6-5,TRBJ1-1,-,-,TGTGCCAGCAGTTACCTCACAGGGAGGGACACTGAAGCTTTCTTT,CASSYLTGRDTEAFF
TRBV9,TRBJ2-2,-,-,TGTGCCAGCTCCCTCCTTAGTCAGGGTGACACCGGGGAGCTGTTTTTT,CASSLLSQGDTGELFF
TRBV6-5,TRBJ2-3,-,-,TGTGCCAGCAATGGGGGCCCTACAGATACGCAGTATTTT,CASNGGPTDTQYF
TRBV7-9,TRBJ2-3,-,few,TGTGCCAGCAGCTTAGTACAGAGCACAGATACGCAGTATTTT,CASSLVQSTDTQYF
TRBV5-1,TRBJ2-3,TRBD2,-,TGCGCCAGCAGCTCTCTAGCGGACATCACAGATACGCAGTATTTT,CASSSLADITDTQYF
TRBV3-1/TRBV3-2,TRBJ1-2,TRBD1,-,TGTGCCAGCAGCCAGAAGCCCAGCACAGGGGCTGATGGCTACACCTTC,CASSQKPSTGADGYTF
TRBV9,TRBJ2-2,TRBD2,-,TGTGCCAGCAGCGTATCCGGCGGGGGGGCCGCCGGGGAGCTGTTTTTT,CASSVSGGGAAGELFF